The 5 T cell receptor beta chains below were found in one sample sequenced in a study of cytomegalovirus exposure and HLA in healthy donors. 60 Vbeta and 13 Jbeta primers were used in PCR. The method was immunoSEQ multiplex PCR; TCRdb's version includes in-frame clones alone and lacks a portion of them. This sample yields 110,000 to 150,000 clones, of which over 75% are seen a single time; about 1.7% belongs to the top ten. The sample was PBMCs. The receptors derive from a woman aged 25 to 39 in good health and CMV-seronegative.

This chain uses TRBV6-6 with TRBJ1-2; 7 bases fit TRBD1. CDR3 length: 13 amino acids. The germline CDR1 and CDR2 sequences are MNHNY and SVGAGI (reference sequence). J was trimmed by 8 bases and V by 8 bases; bases with no gene match: 11. DNA of the CDR3: TGTGCCAGCGGTCTTAGGGGGCTCTTAGGCTACACCTTC. Encoded protein: CASGLRGLLGYTF.

The CDR3 spells CASSQERVLAGGTGELFF. The CDR3 region has the DNA TGCGCCAGCAGCCAAGAAAGGGTACTAGCGGGGGGCACCGGGGAGCTGTTTTTT. The V gene is TRBV4-3, the J gene TRBJ2-2, with 12 nucleotides matching TRBD2. Germline loops: CDR1 LGHNA, CDR2 YSLEER. V gave up 0 bases and J gave up 4 bases; unmatched junction bases: 6. The CDR3 length is 18 residues.

The chain carries TRBV5-1 and TRBJ2-1; D is unresolved. Germline CDR1 SGHRS, CDR2 YFSETQ. CDR3 length: 12 residues. Trimming removed 5 bases at V and 9 bases at J, with 12 bases between. CDR3 in DNA: TGCGCCAGCAGTCCCAAGTTGAGTGAGCAGTTCTTC. It specifies CASSPKLSEQFF. The full variable domain, in which reference TRBV5-1 and TRBJ2-1 provide the parts outside the CDR3, is KAGVTQTPRYLIKTRGQQVTLSCSPISGHRSVSWYQQTPGQGLQFLFEYFSETQRNKGNFPGRFSGRQFSNSRSEMNVSTLELGDSALYLCASSPKLSEQFFGPGTRLTVL.

The CDR3, as DNA: TGTGCCAGCAGTCACAGGGGGGTAACAGATACGCAGTATTTT. This sequence encodes CASSHRGVTDTQYF. The V gene is TRBV6-5, the J gene TRBJ2-3, with 8 bases identical to TRBD1. The CDR3 runs to 14 residues. V was clipped by 5 bases and J by 3 bases; unmatched bases: 4. CDR1 and CDR2 (germline): MNHEY, SVGAGI.

The chain links TRBV30 to TRBJ1-2; D might be TRBD1 (6 bases). This CDR3 region has 10 residues. The V gene's germline CDR1 is GTSNPN and CDR2 SVGIG (reference sequence). The CDR3 is CAAQGQGYTF. The CDR3 region has the DNA TGTGCGGCCCAGGGGCAAGGCTACACCTTC.